The source of this TCR beta chain is a study of blood T cell repertoires in COVID-19. Study-level background: Sources were T cells, B-cell-depleted T cells, or PBMCs; the material itself was cDNA or gDNA.

TCRdb keeps only in-frame clones here, not all; method: immunoSEQ multiplex PCR. The data contain tens of thousands of clones, 75% to 80% of them singletons. Sequenced material: peripheral blood. This clonotype was obtained from an older man with COVID-19, enrolled during active disease.

Written as DNA, the CDR3 is TGTGCCAGCAGTGTAAGGGACAGACCTTCACCCCTCCACTTT. Its translation: CASSVRDRPSPLHF. J is TRBJ1-6 and V is TRBV27, with TRBD1 matching over 7 bases. This CDR3 region has 14 residues. Germline-derived CDR1 and CDR2 are MNHEY and SMNVEV (reference sequence). J gave up 9 bases and V 5 bases, and 7 bases lay outside the gene matches.